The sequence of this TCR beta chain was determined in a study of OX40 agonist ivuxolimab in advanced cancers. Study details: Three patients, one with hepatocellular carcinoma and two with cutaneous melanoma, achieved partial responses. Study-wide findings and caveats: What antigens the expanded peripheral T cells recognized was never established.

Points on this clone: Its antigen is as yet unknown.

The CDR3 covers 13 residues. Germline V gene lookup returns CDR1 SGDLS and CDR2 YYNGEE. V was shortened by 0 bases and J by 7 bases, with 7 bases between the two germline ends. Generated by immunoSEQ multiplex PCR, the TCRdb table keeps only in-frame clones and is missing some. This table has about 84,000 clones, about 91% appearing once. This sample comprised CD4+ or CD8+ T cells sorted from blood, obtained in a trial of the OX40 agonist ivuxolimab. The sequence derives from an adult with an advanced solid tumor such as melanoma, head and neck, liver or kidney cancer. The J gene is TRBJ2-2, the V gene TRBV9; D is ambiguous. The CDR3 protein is CASSVVGYGELFF. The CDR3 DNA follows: TGTGCCAGCAGCGTAGTAGGGTACGGGGAGCTGTTTTTT.